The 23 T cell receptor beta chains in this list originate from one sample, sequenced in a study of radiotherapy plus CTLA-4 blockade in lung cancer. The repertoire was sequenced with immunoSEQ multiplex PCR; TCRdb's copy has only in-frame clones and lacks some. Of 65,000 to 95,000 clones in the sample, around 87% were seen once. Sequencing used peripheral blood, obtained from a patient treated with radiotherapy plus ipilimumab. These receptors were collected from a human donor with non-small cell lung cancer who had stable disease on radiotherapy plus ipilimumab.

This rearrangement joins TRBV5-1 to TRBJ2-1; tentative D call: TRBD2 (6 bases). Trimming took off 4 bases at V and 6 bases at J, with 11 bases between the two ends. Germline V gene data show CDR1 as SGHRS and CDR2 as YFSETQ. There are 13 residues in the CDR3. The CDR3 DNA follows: TGCGCCAGCAGCCCGGGACTCTCCAATGAGCAGTTCTTC. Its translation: CASSPGLSNEQFF.

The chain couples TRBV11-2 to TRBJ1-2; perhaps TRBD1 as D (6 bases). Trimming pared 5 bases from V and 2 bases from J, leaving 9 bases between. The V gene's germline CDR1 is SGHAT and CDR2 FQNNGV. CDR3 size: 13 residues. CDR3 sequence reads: CASSPGANYGYTF. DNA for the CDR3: TGTGCCAGCAGCCCGGGGGCAAACTATGGCTACACCTTC. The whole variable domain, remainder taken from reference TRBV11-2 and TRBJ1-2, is EAGVAQSPRYKIIEKRQSVAFWCNPISGHATLYWYQQILGQGPKLLIQFQNNGVVDDSQLPKDRFSAERLKGVDSTLKIQPAKLEDSAVYLCASSPGANYGYTFGSGTRLTVV.

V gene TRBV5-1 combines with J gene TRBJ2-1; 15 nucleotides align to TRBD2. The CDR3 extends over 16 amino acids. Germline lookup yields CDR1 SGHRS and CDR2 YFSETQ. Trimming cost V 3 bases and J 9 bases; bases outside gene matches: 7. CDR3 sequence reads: CASSSRTSGRASEQFF. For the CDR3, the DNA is TGCGCCAGCAGCTCCCGGACTAGCGGGAGGGCCTCTGAGCAGTTCTTC. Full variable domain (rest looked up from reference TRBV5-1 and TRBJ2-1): KAGVTQTPRYLIKTRGQQVTLSCSPISGHRSVSWYQQTPGQGLQFLFEYFSETQRNKGNFPGRFSGRQFSNSRSEMNVSTLELGDSALYLCASSSRTSGRASEQFFGPGTRLTVL.

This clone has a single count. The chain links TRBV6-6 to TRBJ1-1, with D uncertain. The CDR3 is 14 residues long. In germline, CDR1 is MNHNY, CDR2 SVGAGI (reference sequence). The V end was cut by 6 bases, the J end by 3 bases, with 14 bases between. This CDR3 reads CASSTKAGYTEAFF. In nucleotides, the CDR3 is TGTGCCAGCAGCACAAAAGCCGGGTACACTGAAGCTTTCTTT.

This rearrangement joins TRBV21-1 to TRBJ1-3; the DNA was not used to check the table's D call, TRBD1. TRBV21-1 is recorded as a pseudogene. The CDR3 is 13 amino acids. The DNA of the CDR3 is TGTGCCAGCAGCAATTTCAAACACCACACCATATATTTT. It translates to CASSNFKHHTIYF.

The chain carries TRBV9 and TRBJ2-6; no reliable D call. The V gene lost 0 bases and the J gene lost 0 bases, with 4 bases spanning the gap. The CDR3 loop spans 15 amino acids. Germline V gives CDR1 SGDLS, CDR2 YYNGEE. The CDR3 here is CASSVGISGANVLTF. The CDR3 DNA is TGTGCCAGCAGCGTAGGGATCTCTGGGGCCAACGTCCTGACTTTC.

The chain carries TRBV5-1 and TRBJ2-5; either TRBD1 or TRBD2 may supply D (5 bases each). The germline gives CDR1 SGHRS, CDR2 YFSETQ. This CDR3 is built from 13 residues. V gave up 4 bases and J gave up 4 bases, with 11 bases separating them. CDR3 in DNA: TGCGCCAGCAGCCGGGACGGACGAGAGACCCAGTACTTC. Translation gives CASSRDGRETQYF.

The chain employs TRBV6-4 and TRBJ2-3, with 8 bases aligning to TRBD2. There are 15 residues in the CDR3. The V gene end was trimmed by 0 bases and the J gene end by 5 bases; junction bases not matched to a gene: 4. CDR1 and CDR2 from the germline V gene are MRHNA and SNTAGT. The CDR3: CASSDSIRGGDTQYF. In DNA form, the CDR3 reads TGTGCCAGCAGTGACTCGATCCGGGGGGGAGATACGCAGTATTTT.

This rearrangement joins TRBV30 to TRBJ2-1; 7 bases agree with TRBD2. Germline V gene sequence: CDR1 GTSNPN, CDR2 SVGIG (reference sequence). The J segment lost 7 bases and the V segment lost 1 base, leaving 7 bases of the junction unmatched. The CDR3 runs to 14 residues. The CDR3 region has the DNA TGTGCCTGGAGTGAGCGGAGCGGGGCTAATGAGCAGTTCTTC. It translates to CAWSERSGANEQFF.

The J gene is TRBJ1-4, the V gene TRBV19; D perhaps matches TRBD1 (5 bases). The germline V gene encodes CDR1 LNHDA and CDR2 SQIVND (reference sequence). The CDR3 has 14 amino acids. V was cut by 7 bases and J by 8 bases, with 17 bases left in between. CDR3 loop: CASTVGQMREKLFF. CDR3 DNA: TGTGCCAGTACGGTAGGACAAATGCGGGAAAAACTGTTTTTT.

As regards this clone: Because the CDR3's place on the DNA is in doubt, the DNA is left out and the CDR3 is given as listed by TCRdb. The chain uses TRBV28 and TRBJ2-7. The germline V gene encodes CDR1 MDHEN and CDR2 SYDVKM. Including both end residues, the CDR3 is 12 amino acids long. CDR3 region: CASSFGPGEQYF.

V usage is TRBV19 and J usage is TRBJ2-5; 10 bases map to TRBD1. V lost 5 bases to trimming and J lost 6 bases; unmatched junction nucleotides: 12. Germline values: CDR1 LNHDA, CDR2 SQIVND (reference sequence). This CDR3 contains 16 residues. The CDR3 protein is CASSGQTGGWVQTQYF. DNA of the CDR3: TGTGCCAGTAGTGGCCAGACAGGGGGCTGGGTTCAGACCCAGTACTTC.

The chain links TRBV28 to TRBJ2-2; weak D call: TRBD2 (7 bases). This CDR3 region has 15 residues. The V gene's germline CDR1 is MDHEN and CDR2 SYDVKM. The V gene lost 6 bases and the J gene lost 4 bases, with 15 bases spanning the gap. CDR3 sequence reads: CASRGGGEFTGELFF. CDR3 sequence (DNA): TGTGCCAGCAGAGGAGGGGGGGAATTCACCGGGGAGCTGTTTTTT.

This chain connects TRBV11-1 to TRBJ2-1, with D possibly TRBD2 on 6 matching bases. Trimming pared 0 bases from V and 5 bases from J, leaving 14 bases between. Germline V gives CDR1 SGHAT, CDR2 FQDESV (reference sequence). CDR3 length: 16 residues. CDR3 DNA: TGTGCCAGCAGCTTAGCAGCCGCGGGGCGCCACAATGAGCAGTTCTTC. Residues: CASSLAAAGRHNEQFF. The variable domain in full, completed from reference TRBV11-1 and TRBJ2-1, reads EAEVAQSPRYKITEKSQAVAFWCDPISGHATLYWYRQILGQGPELLVQFQDESVVDDSQLPKDRFSAERLKGVDSTLKIQPAELGDSAMYLCASSLAAAGRHNEQFFGPGTRLTVL.

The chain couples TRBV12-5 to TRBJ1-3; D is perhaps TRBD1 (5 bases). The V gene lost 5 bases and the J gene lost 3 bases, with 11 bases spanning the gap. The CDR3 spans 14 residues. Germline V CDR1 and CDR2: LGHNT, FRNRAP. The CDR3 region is CASGLSGIGNTIYF. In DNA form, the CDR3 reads TGTGCTAGTGGTCTTTCAGGGATTGGAAACACCATATATTTT.

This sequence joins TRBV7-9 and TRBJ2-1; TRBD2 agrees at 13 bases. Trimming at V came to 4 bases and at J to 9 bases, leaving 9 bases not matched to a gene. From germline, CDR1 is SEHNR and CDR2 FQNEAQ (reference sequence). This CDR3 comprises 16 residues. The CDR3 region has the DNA TGTGCCAGCAGCTCGCCGGGACTAGCGGGATATACTGAGCAGTTCTTC. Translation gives CASSSPGLAGYTEQFF.

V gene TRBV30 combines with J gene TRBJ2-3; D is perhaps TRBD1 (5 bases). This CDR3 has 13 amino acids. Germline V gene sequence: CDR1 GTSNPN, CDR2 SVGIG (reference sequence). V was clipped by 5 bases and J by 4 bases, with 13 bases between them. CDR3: CAWARRQSDTQYF. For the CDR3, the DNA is TGTGCCTGGGCCCGCCGACAGTCAGATACGCAGTATTTT.

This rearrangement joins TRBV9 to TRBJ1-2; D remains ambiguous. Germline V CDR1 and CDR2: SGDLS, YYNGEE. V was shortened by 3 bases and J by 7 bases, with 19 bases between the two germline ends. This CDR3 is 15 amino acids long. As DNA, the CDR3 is TGTGCCAGCAGCGCCTTAGGGTCCCGGAGTGCTGGCTACACCTTC. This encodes CASSALGSRSAGYTF.

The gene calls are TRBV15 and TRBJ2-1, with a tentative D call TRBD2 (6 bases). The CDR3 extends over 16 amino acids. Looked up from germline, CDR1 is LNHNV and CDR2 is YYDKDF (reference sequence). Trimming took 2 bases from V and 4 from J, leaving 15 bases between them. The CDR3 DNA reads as TGTGCCACCAGCAGACGACAGATCGCGGGGTACAATGAGCAGTTCTTC. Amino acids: CATSRRQIAGYNEQFF.

CDR3 DNA: TGTGCCACCAGCAGACCGGGGACAGCCGCGCAGGAGCCCCAGCATTTT. It is translated as CATSRPGTAAQEPQHF. The chain employs TRBV15 and TRBJ1-5; 7 positions agree with TRBD1. Trimming cost V 2 bases and J 8 bases; bases outside gene matches: 12. The CDR3 loop spans 16 amino acids. Germline CDR1 and CDR2: LNHNV and YYDKDF (reference sequence).

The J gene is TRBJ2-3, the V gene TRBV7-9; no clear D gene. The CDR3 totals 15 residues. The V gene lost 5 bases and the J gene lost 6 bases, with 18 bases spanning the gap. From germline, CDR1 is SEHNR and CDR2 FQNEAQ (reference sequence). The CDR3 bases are TGTGCCAGCAGCCCCCCCTTACGGGCCGGGGATACGCAGTATTTT. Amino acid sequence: CASSPPLRAGDTQYF.

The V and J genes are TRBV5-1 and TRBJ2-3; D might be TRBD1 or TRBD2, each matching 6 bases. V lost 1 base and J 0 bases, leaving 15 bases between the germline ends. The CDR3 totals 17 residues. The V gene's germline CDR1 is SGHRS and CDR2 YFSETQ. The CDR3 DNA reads TGCGCCAGCAGCTTGATGGGCGGGACATCAAGCACAGATACGCAGTATTTT. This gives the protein CASSLMGGTSSTDTQYF.

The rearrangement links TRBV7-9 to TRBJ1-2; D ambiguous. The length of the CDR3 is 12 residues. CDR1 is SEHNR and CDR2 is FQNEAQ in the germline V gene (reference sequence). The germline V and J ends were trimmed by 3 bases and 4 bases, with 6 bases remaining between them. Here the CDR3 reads CASSFKGYGYTF. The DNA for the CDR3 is TGTGCCAGCAGCTTTAAGGGCTATGGCTACACCTTC.